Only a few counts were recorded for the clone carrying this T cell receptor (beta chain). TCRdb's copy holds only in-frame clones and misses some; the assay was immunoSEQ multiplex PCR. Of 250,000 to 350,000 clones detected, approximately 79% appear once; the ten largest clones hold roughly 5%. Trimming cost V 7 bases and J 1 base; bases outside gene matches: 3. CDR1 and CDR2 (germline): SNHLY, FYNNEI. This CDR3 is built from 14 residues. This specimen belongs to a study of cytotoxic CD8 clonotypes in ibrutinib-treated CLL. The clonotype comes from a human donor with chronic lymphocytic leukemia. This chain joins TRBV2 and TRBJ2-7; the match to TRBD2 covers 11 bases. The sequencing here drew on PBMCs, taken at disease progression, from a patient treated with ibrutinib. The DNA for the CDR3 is TGTGCCAGCAAGATAGCGGGGGGGTCCTACGAGCAGTACTTC. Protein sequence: CASKIAGGSYEQYF.